These 13 T cell receptor beta chains share one sample of origin, sequenced in a study of monozygotic twins with inflammatory bowel disease (dated by TCRdb to between 2017 and 2020). Library creation used 5' RACE. This sample was sequenced with an Illumina HiSeq 2500. TCRdb reprocessed the raw reads; every CDR3 protein sequence is a single record, and DNA is not supplied. This sample's table has entries for fewer than 550,000 distinct CDR3 sequences. The top ten clonotypes cover approximately 2.3% of the sample. The sequencing input was blood. The receptors come from a human donor with ulcerative colitis or Crohn's disease, or a healthy co-twin of an affected twin (not recorded which).

This chain connects TRBV28 to TRBJ2-5; TCRdb's D gene call, TRBD2, goes unchecked for lack of DNA. There are 16 residues in the CDR3. Germline V lookup: CDR1 MDHEN, CDR2 SYDVKM. CDR3: CASSPMGLFSPKAQYF.

The chain carries TRBV12-3 or TRBV12-4 and TRBJ1-2. The CDR3 is 15 amino acids. The CDR3 protein is CASSLVGRRDYGYTF.

The chain employs TRBV6-1 and TRBJ1-2; absent DNA, TCRdb's TRBD1 call cannot be checked. The CDR3 spans 12 residues. Germline-derived CDR1 and CDR2 are MNHNS and SASEGT. CDR3 in amino acids: CATRPRNYGYTF.

The rearrangement uses TRBV27 and TRBJ1-1. The germline V gene has CDR1 MNHEY and CDR2 SMNVEV (reference sequence). This CDR3 is 13 amino acids long. CDR3: CASSDGWGREAFF.

This chain uses TRBV12-2 with TRBJ2-5; checking the TCRdb D call of TRBD2 is not possible without DNA. TRBV12-2 is a documented pseudogene. This CDR3 region has 14 residues. The CDR3 sequence: CASRSRTSRETQYF.

V is TRBV19 and J is TRBJ1-1; TCRdb's assignment of TRBD1 cannot be checked, as there is no DNA. Germline CDR1 reads LNHDA; CDR2 reads SQIVND (reference sequence). The CDR3 is 13 amino acids. CDR3 residues: CASSETGGTEAFF.

The CDR3 reads CASRYRDSSDTQYF. This chain joins TRBV5-1 and TRBJ2-3; as DNA is missing, the TRBD1 call by TCRdb cannot be tested. CDR1 is SGHRS and CDR2 is YFSETQ in the germline V gene. This CDR3 contains 14 residues.

This sequence joins TRBV24-1 and TRBJ2-3; TCRdb returns TRBD1, unconfirmable since there is no DNA. CDR1 is KGHDR, CDR2 SFDVKD, per germline. The CDR3 contains 15 residues. CDR3 protein: CATSDPGQGTDTQYF.

The J gene is TRBJ1-2, the V gene TRBV7-2. The length of the CDR3 is 16 residues. Germline V gene lookup returns CDR1 SGHTA and CDR2 FQGNSA. Here the CDR3 reads CASSLSGISANYGYTF.

The chain uses TRBV30 and TRBJ1-1; TCRdb designates TRBD1, a call that cannot be tested without DNA. This CDR3 is built from 11 residues. Germline assignment: CDR1 GTSNPN and CDR2 SVGIG (reference sequence). CDR3 residues: CAWARDRGAFF.

The chain employs TRBV7-3 and TRBJ2-2; the D gene TCRdb calls, TRBD1, cannot be checked with no DNA. This CDR3 has 15 amino acids. The germline V gene encodes CDR1 SGHTA and CDR2 FQGTGA. CDR3 region: CASSPFGTTDGELFF.

The chain joins TRBV5-1 to TRBJ2-1; the TCRdb call, TRBD1, lacks DNA for checking. CDR1 is SGHRS, CDR2 YFSETQ, per germline. The CDR3 is 16 amino acids. This CDR3 reads CASSMGYRGQYNEQFF.

This sequence joins TRBV5-4 and TRBJ2-3; lacking DNA, the TRBD2 call made by TCRdb goes unchecked. The germline gives CDR1 SGHNT, CDR2 YYREEE (reference sequence). This CDR3 is 18 amino acids long. The CDR3 spells CASSLGLAGGRQADTQYF.